The 8 T cell receptor beta chains in this list originate from one sample, sequenced in a study of T cells in localized non-small cell lung cancer. TCRdb's table, derived via immunoSEQ multiplex PCR, lists solely in-frame clones and lacks some. The table lists about 33,000 clones, 92% of them singletons, with less than 2.5% in the top ten. The source was peripheral blood, collected before any cancer treatment. These receptors all stem from a female donor over 55 with stage I lung adenocarcinoma.

This clone was recorded once. The V gene is TRBV30, the J gene TRBJ2-3; TRBD2 is a possible D gene (7 bases). V was cut by 2 bases and J by 0 bases, with 12 bases left in between. Germline values: CDR1 GTSNPN, CDR2 SVGIG (reference sequence). This CDR3 is 15 amino acids long. The CDR3 region is CAWSLGGGSTDTQYF. The CDR3 coding sequence is TGTGCCTGGAGTCTAGGGGGGGGTAGCACAGATACGCAGTATTTT.

J is TRBJ1-2 and V is TRBV29-1, with a tentative D call TRBD1 (6 bases). V lost 8 bases and J lost 8, with 18 bases in between. The length of the CDR3 is 12 residues. Germline V gene sequence: CDR1 SQVTM, CDR2 ANQGSEA. The CDR3 reads CSMEAGGGGYTF. DNA for the CDR3: TGCAGCATGGAGGCAGGCGGGGGCGGCTACACCTTC. Full variable domain (outside the CDR3, taken from reference TRBV29-1 and TRBJ1-2): SAVISQKPSRDICQRGTSLTIQCQVDSQVTMMFWYRQQPGQSLTLIATANQGSEATYESGFVIDKFPISRPNLTFSTLTVSNMSPEDSSIYLCSMEAGGGGYTFGSGTRLTVV.

CDR3 DNA: TGTGCCAGCAGCTTGGGGTCCGGAGAAGCTTTCTTT. It specifies CASSLGSGEAFF. The gene calls are TRBV5-4 and TRBJ1-1; D not certain. Trimming left V 0 bases short and J 8 bases short, with 8 bases between. In germline, CDR1 is SGHNT, CDR2 YYREEE (reference sequence). This CDR3 comprises 12 residues.

This chain joins TRBV5-1 and TRBJ2-7; 12 bases are shared with TRBD1. With 4 bases clipped from V and 7 bases from J, the junction kept 6 bases outside the gene matches. The CDR3 consists of 14 residues. Germline V CDR1 and CDR2: SGHRS, YFSETQ. The CDR3 spells CASSAGQGAWEQYF. The CDR3 DNA sequence: TGCGCCAGCAGCGCGGGACAGGGGGCCTGGGAGCAGTACTTC.

The genes are TRBV5-1 and TRBJ1-1, with D hard to call. Germline V gene sequence: CDR1 SGHRS, CDR2 YFSETQ. Trimming took 6 bases from V and 5 from J, leaving 17 bases between them. The CDR3 sequence is 14 residues long. The CDR3 loop is CASTKYEGGTEAFF. CDR3 bases: TGCGCCAGCACCAAGTACGAGGGTGGGACTGAAGCTTTCTTT.

This clone was seen a handful of times. The genes are TRBV28 and TRBJ1-6; D gene unclear. CDR1 MDHEN and CDR2 SYDVKM come from the germline V gene. V was clipped by 7 bases and J by 10 bases, with 14 bases between them. This CDR3 has 13 amino acids. The CDR3 coding sequence is TGTGCCAGCACCGGCTTCTTAGGGTCACCCCTCCACTTT. Amino acids: CASTGFLGSPLHF.

This chain links TRBV14 with TRBJ2-7; 8 nucleotides align to TRBD2. Per the germline V gene, CDR1 is SGHDN and CDR2 is FVKESK. The CDR3 has 16 residues. Trimming removed 3 bases from V and 3 bases from J; junction bases left unmatched: 10. CDR3 sequence reads: CASSHHTGGVFYEQYF. The CDR3 nucleotides read TGTGCCAGCAGCCACCATACCGGGGGGGTCTTCTACGAGCAGTACTTC.

The count of this clone is one. The gene calls are TRBV2 and TRBJ2-1, with D perhaps given as TRBD1 or TRBD2 (6 bases each). Germline V gene sequence: CDR1 SNHLY, CDR2 FYNNEI. V lost 6 bases, J lost 1 base, and 7 bases lay in between. This CDR3 contains 13 residues. The CDR3 DNA follows: TGTGCCAGCAGAGGGGGGTCCTACAATGAGCAGTTCTTC. This gives the protein CASRGGSYNEQFF.